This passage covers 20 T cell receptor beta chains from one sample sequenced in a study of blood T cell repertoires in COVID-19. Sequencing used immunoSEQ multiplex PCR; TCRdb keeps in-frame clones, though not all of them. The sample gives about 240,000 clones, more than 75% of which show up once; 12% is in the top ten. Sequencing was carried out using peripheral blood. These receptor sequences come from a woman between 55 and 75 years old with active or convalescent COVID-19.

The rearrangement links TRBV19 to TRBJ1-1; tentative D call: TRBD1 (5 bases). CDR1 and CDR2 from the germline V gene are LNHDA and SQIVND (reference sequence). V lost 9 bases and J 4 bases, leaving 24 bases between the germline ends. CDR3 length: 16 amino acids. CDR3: CASKTPGSPKGTEAFF. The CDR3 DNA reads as TGTGCCAGCAAAACCCCAGGGTCCCCGAAGGGCACTGAAGCTTTCTTT. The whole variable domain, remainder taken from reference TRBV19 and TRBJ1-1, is DGGITQSPKYLFRKEGQNVTLSCEQNLNHDAMYWYRQDPGQGLRLIYYSQIVNDFQKGDIAEGYSVSREKKESFPLTVTSAQKNPTAFYLCASKTPGSPKGTEAFFGQGTRLTVV.

For the CDR3, the DNA is TGTGCCAGCAGCCCCATTCCCCTGAGGTACAATGAGCAGTTCTTC. It codes for CASSPIPLRYNEQFF. The V gene is TRBV27, the J gene TRBJ2-1; D gene uncertain. Germline CDR1 is MNHEY and CDR2 is SMNVEV (reference sequence). The CDR3 has 15 amino acids. The ends were cut back, 6 bases at V and 4 bases at J, with 16 bases in the middle.

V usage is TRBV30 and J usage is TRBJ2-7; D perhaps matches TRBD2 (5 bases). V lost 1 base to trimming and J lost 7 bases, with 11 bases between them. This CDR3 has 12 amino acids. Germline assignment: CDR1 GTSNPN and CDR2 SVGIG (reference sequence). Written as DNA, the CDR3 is TGTGCCTGGAGTGGCGGGCCGCTTGAGCAGTACTTC. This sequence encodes CAWSGGPLEQYF.

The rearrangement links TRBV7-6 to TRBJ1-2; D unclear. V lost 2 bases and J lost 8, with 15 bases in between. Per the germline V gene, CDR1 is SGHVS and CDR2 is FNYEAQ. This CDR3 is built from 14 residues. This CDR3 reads CASSLHPQSEGYTF. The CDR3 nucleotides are TGTGCCAGCAGCTTACACCCACAGAGTGAAGGCTACACCTTC.

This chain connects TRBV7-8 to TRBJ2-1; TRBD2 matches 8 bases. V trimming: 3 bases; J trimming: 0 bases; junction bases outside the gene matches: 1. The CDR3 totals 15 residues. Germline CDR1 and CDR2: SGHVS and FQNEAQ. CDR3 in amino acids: CASSFAGGSYNEQFF. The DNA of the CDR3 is TGTGCCAGCAGCTTCGCGGGGGGCTCCTACAATGAGCAGTTCTTC.

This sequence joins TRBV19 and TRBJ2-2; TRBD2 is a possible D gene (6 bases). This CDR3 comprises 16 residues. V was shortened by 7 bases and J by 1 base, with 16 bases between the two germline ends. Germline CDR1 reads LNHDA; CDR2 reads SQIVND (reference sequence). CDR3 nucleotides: TGTGCCAGTACCCCCGAGTGGGGGGTGAACACCGGGGAGCTGTTTTTT. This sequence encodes CASTPEWGVNTGELFF.

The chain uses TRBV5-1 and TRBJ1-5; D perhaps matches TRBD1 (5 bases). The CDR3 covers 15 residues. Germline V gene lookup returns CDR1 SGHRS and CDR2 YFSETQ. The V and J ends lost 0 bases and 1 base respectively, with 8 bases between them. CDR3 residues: CASSLGAGSNQPQHF. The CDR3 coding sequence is TGCGCCAGCAGCTTGGGGGCAGGGAGCAATCAGCCCCAGCATTTT.

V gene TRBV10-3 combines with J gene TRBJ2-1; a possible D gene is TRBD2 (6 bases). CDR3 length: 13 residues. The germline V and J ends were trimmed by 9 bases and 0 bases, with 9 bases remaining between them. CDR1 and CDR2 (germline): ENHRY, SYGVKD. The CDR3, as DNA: TGTGCCATATCTAGCGCCTCCTACAATGAGCAGTTCTTC. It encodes CAISSASYNEQFF.

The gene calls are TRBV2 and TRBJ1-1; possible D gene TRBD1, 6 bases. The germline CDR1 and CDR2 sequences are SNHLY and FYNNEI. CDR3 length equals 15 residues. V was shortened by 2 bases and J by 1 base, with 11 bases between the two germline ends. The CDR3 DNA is TGTGCCAGCAGTGAATACGGGGGGCGGAACACTGAAGCTTTCTTT. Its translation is CASSEYGGRNTEAFF.

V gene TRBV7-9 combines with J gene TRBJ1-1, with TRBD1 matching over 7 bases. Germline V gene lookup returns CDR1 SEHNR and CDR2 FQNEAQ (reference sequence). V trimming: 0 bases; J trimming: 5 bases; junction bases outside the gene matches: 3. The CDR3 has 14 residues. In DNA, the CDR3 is TGTGCCAGCAGCTTAGCAGGGGGCGGAACTGAAGCTTTCTTT. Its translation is CASSLAGGGTEAFF.

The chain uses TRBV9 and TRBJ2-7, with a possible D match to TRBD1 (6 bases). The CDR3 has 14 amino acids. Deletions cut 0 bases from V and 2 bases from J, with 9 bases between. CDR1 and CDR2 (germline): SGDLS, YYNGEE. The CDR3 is CASSVGDITYEQYF. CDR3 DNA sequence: TGTGCCAGCAGCGTAGGGGACATAACCTACGAGCAGTACTTC. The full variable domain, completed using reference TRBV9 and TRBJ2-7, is DSGVTQTPKHLITATGQRVTLRCSPRSGDLSVYWYQQSLDQGLQFLIQYYNGEERAKGNILERFSAQQFPDLHSELNLSSLELGDSALYFCASSVGDITYEQYFGPGTRLTVT.

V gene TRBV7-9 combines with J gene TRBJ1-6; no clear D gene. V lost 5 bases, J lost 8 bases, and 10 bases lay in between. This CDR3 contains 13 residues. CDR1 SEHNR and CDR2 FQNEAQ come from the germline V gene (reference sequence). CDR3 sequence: CASSTRRDSPLHF. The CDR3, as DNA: TGTGCCAGCAGCACCCGACGGGATTCACCCCTCCACTTT.

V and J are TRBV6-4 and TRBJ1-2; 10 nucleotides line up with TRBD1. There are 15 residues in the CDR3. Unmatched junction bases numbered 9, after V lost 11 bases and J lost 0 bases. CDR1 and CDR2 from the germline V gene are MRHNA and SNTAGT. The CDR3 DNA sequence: TGTGCCGGACCGACAGGGGGCACGACTAACTATGGCTACACCTTC. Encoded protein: CAGPTGGTTNYGYTF.

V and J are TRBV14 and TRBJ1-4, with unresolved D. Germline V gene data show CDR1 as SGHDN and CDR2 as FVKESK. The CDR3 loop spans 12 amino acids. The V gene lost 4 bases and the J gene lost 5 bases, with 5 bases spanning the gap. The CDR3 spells CASSLVNEKLFF. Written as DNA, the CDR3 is TGTGCCAGCAGCCTCGTGAATGAAAAACTGTTTTTT.

In DNA form, the CDR3 reads TGTGCCAGCAGCCAGGGAGTATGGGGCTACACCTTC. Its protein is CASSQGVWGYTF. The chain combines TRBV3-1 (or the pseudogene TRBV3-2) with TRBJ1-2; D remains ambiguous. Deletions cut 3 bases from V and 8 bases from J, with 10 bases between. The CDR3 length is 12 residues. CDR1 is LGHDT, CDR2 YNNKEL, per germline (reference sequence).

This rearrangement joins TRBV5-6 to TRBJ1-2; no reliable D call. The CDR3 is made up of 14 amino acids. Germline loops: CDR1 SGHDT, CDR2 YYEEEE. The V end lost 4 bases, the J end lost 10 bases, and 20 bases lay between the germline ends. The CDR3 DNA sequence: TGTGCCAGCAGCCCCGGGAGCCATTCTATGGACTACACCTTC. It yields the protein CASSPGSHSMDYTF.

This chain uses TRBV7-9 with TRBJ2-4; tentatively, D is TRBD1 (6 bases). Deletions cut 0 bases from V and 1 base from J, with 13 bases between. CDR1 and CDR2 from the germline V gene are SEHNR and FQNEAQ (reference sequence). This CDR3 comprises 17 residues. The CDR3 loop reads CASSLAHHRDAKNIQYF. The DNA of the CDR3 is TGTGCCAGCAGCTTAGCCCACCACAGGGACGCCAAAAACATTCAGTACTTC. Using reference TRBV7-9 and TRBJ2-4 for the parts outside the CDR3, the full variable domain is DTGVSQNPRHKITKRGQNVTFRCDPISEHNRLYWYRQTLGQGPEFLTYFQNEAQLEKSRLLSDRFSAERPKGSFSTLEIQRTEQGDSAMYLCASSLAHHRDAKNIQYFGAGTRLSVL.

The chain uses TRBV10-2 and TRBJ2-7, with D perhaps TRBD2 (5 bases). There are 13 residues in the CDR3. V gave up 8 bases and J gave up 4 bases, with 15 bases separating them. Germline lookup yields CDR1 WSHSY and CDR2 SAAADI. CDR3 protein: CASLSEGSYEQYF. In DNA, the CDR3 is TGCGCCAGCCTATCGGAAGGGAGTTACGAGCAGTACTTC.

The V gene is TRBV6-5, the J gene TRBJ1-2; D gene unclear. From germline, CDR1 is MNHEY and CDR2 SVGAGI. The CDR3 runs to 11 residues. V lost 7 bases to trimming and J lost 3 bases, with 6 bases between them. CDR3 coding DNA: TGTGCCAGCATCTCCGACTATGGCTACACCTTC. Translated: CASISDYGYTF.

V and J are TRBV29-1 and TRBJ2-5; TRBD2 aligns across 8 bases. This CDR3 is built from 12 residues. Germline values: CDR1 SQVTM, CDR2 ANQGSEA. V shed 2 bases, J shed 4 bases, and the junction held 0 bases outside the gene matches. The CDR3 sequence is CSVESGGETQYF. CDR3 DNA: TGCAGCGTTGAAAGCGGGGGAGAGACCCAGTACTTC.